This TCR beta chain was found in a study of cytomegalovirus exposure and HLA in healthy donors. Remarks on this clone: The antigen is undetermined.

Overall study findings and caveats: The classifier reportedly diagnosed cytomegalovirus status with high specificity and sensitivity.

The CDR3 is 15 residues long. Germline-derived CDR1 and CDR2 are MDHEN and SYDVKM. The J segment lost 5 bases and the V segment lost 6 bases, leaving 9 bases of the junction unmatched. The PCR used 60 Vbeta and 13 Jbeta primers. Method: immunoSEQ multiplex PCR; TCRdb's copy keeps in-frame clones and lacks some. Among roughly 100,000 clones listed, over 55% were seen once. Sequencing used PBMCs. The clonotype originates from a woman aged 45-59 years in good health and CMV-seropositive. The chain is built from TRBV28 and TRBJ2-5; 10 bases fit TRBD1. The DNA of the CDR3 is TGTGCCAGCAGGACGGGACAGGGGAGGTTTGAGACCCAGTACTTC. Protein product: CASRTGQGRFETQYF.